A selection of T cell receptor beta chains follows, all from one sample in a study of blood T cell repertoires in COVID-19. TCRdb keeps only in-frame clones here, not all; method: immunoSEQ multiplex PCR. The sample consists of tens of thousands of clones, over 75% of them appearing once. Sequencing used peripheral blood. Source of these receptors: a man at least 80 years old with acute or convalescent COVID-19. The CDR3 runs from the conserved cysteine through the conserved F or W. Fields, in order: D gene, V gene, J gene, CDR3 protein, CDR3 DNA. A D gene is named only where the DNA matches it firmly.

D gene: .; V gene: TRBV3-1/TRBV3-2; J gene: TRBJ1-3; CDR3 protein: CASRGLGDTIYF; CDR3 DNA: TGTGCCAGCAGGGGTCTAGGAGACACCATATATTTT
D gene: .; V gene: TRBV7-9; J gene: TRBJ1-1; CDR3 protein: CASSRLGVPEAFF; CDR3 DNA: TGTGCCAGCAGCCGTCTAGGGGTTCCTGAAGCTTTCTTT
D gene: TRBD1; V gene: TRBV5-4; J gene: TRBJ2-5; CDR3 protein: CASSTNSGTGEETQYF; CDR3 DNA: TGTGCCAGCAGCACCAACTCCGGGACAGGGGAAGAGACCCAGTACTTC
D gene: .; V gene: TRBV20-1; J gene: TRBJ2-5; CDR3 protein: CSASPTSPETQYF; CDR3 DNA: TGCAGTGCTAGTCCGACTAGTCCAGAGACCCAGTACTTC
D gene: TRBD2; V gene: TRBV5-1; J gene: TRBJ2-3; CDR3 protein: CASSSGLAGGRGTDTQYF; CDR3 DNA: TGCGCCAGCAGCTCGGGACTAGCGGGGGGAAGGGGTACAGATACGCAGTATTTT
D gene: TRBD1; V gene: TRBV19; J gene: TRBJ1-5; CDR3 protein: CASRNEGQGSRPQHF; CDR3 DNA: TGTGCCAGTAGAAACGAGGGACAGGGGTCCCGGCCCCAGCATTTT
D gene: TRBD1; V gene: TRBV5-1; J gene: TRBJ2-7; CDR3 protein: CASSLVGQGKYEQYF; CDR3 DNA: TGCGCCAGCAGCTTGGTTGGACAGGGAAAGTACGAGCAGTACTTC
D gene: TRBD1; V gene: TRBV2; J gene: TRBJ1-2; CDR3 protein: CASSDPGQGAYGYTF; CDR3 DNA: TGTGCCAGCAGTGACCCGGGACAGGGGGCCTATGGCTACACCTTC
D gene: .; V gene: TRBV6-5; J gene: TRBJ1-5; CDR3 protein: CASSYGAGHQPQHF; CDR3 DNA: TGTGCCAGCAGTTACGGGGCAGGTCATCAGCCCCAGCATTTT
D gene: TRBD1; V gene: TRBV28; J gene: TRBJ2-7; CDR3 protein: CASTLGAGGTYEQYF; CDR3 DNA: TGTGCCAGCACCCTAGGCGCAGGGGGCACCTACGAGCAGTACTTC